Listed here are 10 T cell receptor beta chains from one sample, sequenced in a study of early T cells in non-severe SARS-CoV-2 infection. One entry per CDR3 protein results from TCRdb running MiXCR on the 5' RACE reads. The sample contains 40,000 to 55,000 distinct CDR3 sequences, around 14% of which appear only once. The sequencing input was whole blood. The receptors come from an adult who was a healthcare worker with PCR-confirmed SARS-CoV-2 infection or an uninfected control (not recorded which).

This clonotype was seen repeatedly, ten times or more. V usage is TRBV11-2 and J usage is TRBJ2-3; 15 bases line up with TRBD2. The CDR3 loop spans 16 amino acids. V dropped 4 bases and J dropped 5; count of bases not matched to a gene: 4. Looked up from germline, CDR1 is SGHAT and CDR2 is FQNNGV. CDR3 loop: CASSSGLAGGQDTQYF. The DNA for the CDR3 is TGTGCCAGCAGCTCTGGACTAGCGGGGGGGCAAGATACGCAGTATTTT. The full variable domain, its missing parts supplied by reference TRBV11-2 and TRBJ2-3, is EAGVAQSPRYKIIEKRQSVAFWCNPISGHATLYWYQQILGQGPKLLIQFQNNGVVDDSQLPKDRFSAERLKGVDSTLKIQPAKLEDSAVYLCASSSGLAGGQDTQYFGPGTRLTVL.

The rearrangement joins TRBV6-4 to TRBJ2-1, with 13 bases aligning to TRBD2. CDR1 MRHNA and CDR2 SNTAGT come from the germline V gene. V lost 0 bases, J lost 7 bases, and 0 bases stayed unmatched. The length of the CDR3 is 15 residues. This chain's CDR3 is CASSDSTSGRNEQFF. DNA for the CDR3: TGTGCCAGCAGTGACTCGACTAGCGGGAGGAATGAGCAGTTCTTC.

This chain uses TRBV12-3 or TRBV12-4 with TRBJ1-2, with 10 bases identical to TRBD1. V was clipped by 6 bases and J by 5 bases; unmatched bases: 3. This CDR3 has 13 amino acids. CDR3 in DNA: TGTGCCAGCAGCCCGGGACAGGGGTATGGCTACACCTTC. This codes for CASSPGQGYGYTF.

The sample holds many counts of this clonotype. This sequence joins TRBV25-1 and TRBJ2-7; D perhaps matches TRBD2 (6 bases). Per germline, CDR1 MGHDK and CDR2 SYGVNS. The CDR3 contains 12 residues. Trimming left V 8 bases short and J 4 bases short, with 12 bases between. This CDR3 reads CASAGGLYEQYF. In DNA form, the CDR3 reads TGTGCCAGCGCCGGGGGACTGTACGAGCAGTACTTC.

This clonotype was found many times. The V gene is TRBV20-1, the J gene TRBJ1-6; TRBD1 matches 9 bases. Germline CDR1 DFQATT, CDR2 SNEGSKA (reference sequence). The CDR3 consists of 16 residues. V lost 0 bases to trimming and J lost 7 bases; unmatched junction nucleotides: 7. The CDR3, as DNA: TGCAGTGCTAGAGATCTACAGGGGGCGCGGAATTCACCCCTCCACTTT. Its translation is CSARDLQGARNSPLHF.

This clonotype was seen only a few times. This sequence joins TRBV12-3 or TRBV12-4 and TRBJ1-5, with 10 bases identical to TRBD1. This CDR3 has 15 residues. Germline trimming cut 6 bases from V and 6 bases from J; bases unmatched to any gene: 8. CDR3 residues: CASRIAGTGVQPQHF. For the CDR3, the DNA is TGTGCCAGCAGGATAGCCGGGACAGGGGTTCAGCCCCAGCATTTT.

This clonotype was counted a few times. J is TRBJ2-4 and V is TRBV2; no reliable D call. There are 16 residues in the CDR3. The germline gives CDR1 SNHLY, CDR2 FYNNEI. Trimming took off 4 bases at V and 0 bases at J, with 13 bases between the two ends. The CDR3 bases are TGTGCCAGCAGTGTTCTCGGAGCACTAGCCAAAAACATTCAGTACTTC. The encoded protein is CASSVLGALAKNIQYF.

The sample holds a few counts of this clonotype. The CDR3 spells CSARAEEQYF. In DNA form, the CDR3 reads TGCAGTGCTAGAGCCGAGGAGCAGTACTTC. The rearrangement uses TRBV20-1 and TRBJ2-7, with unresolved D. The CDR3 loop spans 10 amino acids. Germline CDR1 reads DFQATT; CDR2 reads SNEGSKA (reference sequence). V was trimmed by 1 base and J by 7 bases, leaving 5 bases between them.

This clonotype has at least ten counts. The V gene is TRBV20-1, the J gene TRBJ2-7, with 15 positions matching TRBD2. Germline loops: CDR1 DFQATT, CDR2 SNEGSKA (reference sequence). V lost 5 bases to trimming and J lost 0 bases; unmatched junction nucleotides: 5. The CDR3 loop spans 16 amino acids. Written as DNA, the CDR3 is TGCAGTGCTGCCGGACTAGCGGGAGGGCCCTCCTACGAGCAGTACTTC. It codes for CSAAGLAGGPSYEQYF.

J is TRBJ1-1 and V is TRBV15; D remains ambiguous. The CDR3 sequence is 14 residues long. Germline CDR1 is LNHNV and CDR2 is YYDKDF (reference sequence). The V end was cut by 1 base, the J end by 1 base, with 7 bases between. The CDR3 reads CATSRAVGNTEAFF. The CDR3 region has the DNA TGTGCCACCAGCAGAGCGGTTGGGAACACTGAAGCTTTCTTT.